Sequencing of this T cell receptor (beta chain) was carried out in a study of shared clonotypes between healthy human individuals. General study points: Rarefaction demonstrated incomplete sorted-subset sequencing despite large depth.

The CDR3 has 13 amino acids. V was cut by 4 bases and J by 5 bases, with 12 bases left in between. Germline values: CDR1 SGHNT, CDR2 YYREEE (reference sequence). Template for every sorted-subset replicate PCR totaled 150 to 250 ng DNA, approximately 30,000 T cell genomes. Data came from immunoSEQ multiplex PCR; TCRdb stores just in-frame clones and leaves some out. The repertoire includes around 980,000 clones, around 78% of them detected once, and roughly 0.65% sits in the top ten. This clone showed up just a few times. Its antigen is undetermined. Material for sequencing was memory CD4+ T cells from PBMCs. Indicated subset: CD45RA-negative fraction. The chain couples TRBV5-4 to TRBJ2-5; D tentatively reads TRBD1 or TRBD2 (5 bases each). This sequence was found in a man aged 18 to 29 in good health. Some clones in this sample may be carry-over from other donors' samples. Here the CDR3 DNA reads TGTGCCAGCAGCCCTGGGACCGGGGAGACCCAGTACTTC. This gives the protein CASSPGTGETQYF.